Listed below are T cell receptor beta chains from one sample, sequenced in a study of blood T cell repertoires in COVID-19. Data came from immunoSEQ multiplex PCR; TCRdb stores just in-frame clones and leaves some out. The table has some 260,000 clones, more than 65% seen once. Material: peripheral blood. The source is a woman aged 18-35 years with acute or convalescent COVID-19. Each CDR3 is given with its conserved first and last residue. Fields, in order: clone size, CDR3 length, V gene, J gene, D gene, CDR3 protein, CDR3 DNA. The D gene is left open where the match is weak. The size entry is marked missing in some rows and otherwise reads once, few, many or a size class.

-	15	TRBV5-4	TRBJ2-5	-	CASSSTGHRQETQYF	TGTGCCAGCAGCTCTACAGGCCACCGCCAAGAGACCCAGTACTTC
-	14	TRBV30	TRBJ2-7	TRBD2	CAWSRTSGNYEQYF	TGTGCCTGGAGTAGGACTAGCGGGAATTACGAGCAGTACTTC
-	12	TRBV19	TRBJ1-2	-	CASSRGGGGYTF	TGTGCCAGTAGTAGGGGGGGAGGTGGCTACACCTTC
-	16	TRBV5-6	TRBJ2-2	TRBD2	CASSESGGFHTGELFF	TGTGCCAGCAGCGAGAGCGGGGGCTTTCACACCGGGGAGCTGTTTTTT
-	15	TRBV5-6	TRBJ2-1	TRBD2	CASSSGLAGHNEQFF	TGTGCCAGCAGCTCTGGACTAGCGGGTCACAATGAGCAGTTCTTC
-	14	TRBV15	TRBJ2-5	TRBD1	CATRRWTGEETQYF	TGTGCCACCCGCCGCTGGACAGGGGAAGAGACCCAGTACTTC
few	15	TRBV27	TRBJ1-5	-	CASSLSQVLNQPQHF	TGTGCCAGCAGTTTATCACAGGTTCTAAATCAGCCCCAGCATTTT
-	16	TRBV5-1	TRBJ1-1	TRBD1	CASSLAVGQGYTEAFF	TGCGCCAGCAGCTTGGCCGTTGGACAGGGGTACACTGAAGCTTTCTTT
-	19	TRBV5-3	TRBJ2-7	TRBD1	CARSLLIKKITGGAHEQYF	TGTGCCAGAAGCCTACTAATCAAAAAGATCACAGGGGGTGCCCACGAGCAGTACTTC
-	12	TRBV7-9	TRBJ1-2	-	CASSWIRGGYTF	TGTGCCAGCAGCTGGATCAGGGGTGGCTACACCTTC
-	16	TRBV7-9	TRBJ2-2	TRBD1	CASSSPDRSNTGELFF	TGTGCCAGCAGCTCACCGGACAGGTCGAACACCGGGGAGCTGTTTTTT
-	14	TRBV6-5	TRBJ1-6	-	CASSYSTGNSPLHF	TGTGCCAGCAGTTACTCGACCGGGAATTCACCCCTCCACTTT
-	15	TRBV9	TRBJ1-6	-	CASSVGLGGDSPLHF	TGTGCCAGCAGCGTAGGACTCGGGGGGGATTCACCCCTCCACTTT
-	15	TRBV27	TRBJ2-1	-	CASSYSGYSYNEQFF	TGTGCCAGCAGCTATAGCGGTTACTCCTACAATGAGCAGTTCTTC
-	14	TRBV27	TRBJ1-2	TRBD1	CASRGTGGGYGYTF	TGTGCCAGCAGAGGGACAGGGGGCGGGTATGGCTACACCTTC
-	17	TRBV11-3	TRBJ2-1	-	CASSPWPLRGDLHEQFF	TGTGCCAGCAGCCCATGGCCCCTCCGGGGTGATCTGCATGAGCAGTTCTTC